These T cell receptor beta chains were read from a single sample in a study of follicular helper T cells after annual influenza vaccination. Profiled with immunoSEQ multiplex PCR; TCRdb holds only in-frame clones, not every one. The table includes 10,000 to 15,000 clones, about 78% detected once. Here the sequenced sample was CXCR5- memory CD4+ T cells sorted from blood, taken on the day of influenza vaccination. The receptors were sampled from an adult who received the influenza vaccine. The CDR3 runs from the conserved cysteine through the conserved F or W. D genes are given only for firm matches. Expanded clones get a size class; other rows say once, few or many, or leave the size out.

>TRBJ2-1|-|-|TRBV4-3
CASSLLRGNYHNEQFF
TGCGCCAGCAGCCTCTTGCGGGGAAACTATCACAATGAGCAGTTCTTC
>TRBJ2-3|-|-|TRBV4-1
CASSQPPGQSTDTQYF
TGCGCCAGCAGCCAACCGCCCGGGCAGAGCACAGATACGCAGTATTTT
>TRBJ2-3|-|-|TRBV19
CASSIRGDTQYF
TGTGCCAGTAGTATACGGGGAGATACGCAGTATTTT
>TRBJ2-1|few|-|TRBV12-5
CASGQQGRWNNEQFF
TGTGCTAGTGGACAGCAGGGGAGGTGGAACAATGAGCAGTTCTTC
>TRBJ2-7|-|-|TRBV18
CASSPPSAYYEQYF
TGTGCCAGCTCACCACCTTCTGCCTACTACGAGCAGTACTTC
>TRBJ1-6|-|-|TRBV7-2
CASRSISYNSPLHF
TGTGCCAGCAGGTCAATCTCCTATAATTCACCCCTCCACTTT
>TRBJ1-3|-|-|TRBV18
CASSPLGGEDTIYF
TGTGCCAGCTCACCATTAGGGGGAGAAGACACCATATATTTT
>TRBJ1-4|-|TRBD1|TRBV4-3
CASSQEGRGGEKLFF
TGCGCCAGCAGCCAAGAGGGCAGGGGGGGTGAAAAACTGTTTTTT
>TRBJ2-5|-|TRBD2|TRBV11-2
CASSFGAGGPETQYF
TGTGCCAGCAGCTTCGGTGCGGGGGGGCCGGAGACCCAGTACTTC
>TRBJ1-1|once|-|TRBV4-1
CASRQVGDTEAFF
TGCGCCAGCAGACAGGTTGGGGACACTGAAGCTTTCTTT
>TRBJ1-4|-|TRBD1|TRBV7-6
CASSQGTGNEKLFF
TGTGCCAGCAGCCAAGGGACAGGAAATGAAAAACTGTTTTTT